Detailed here is one T cell receptor beta chain. Its antigen is not yet known. No much larger clonotype is one base removed from it; base qualities were not supplied. Explained via the paper, the time point label denotes: blood sample drawn before combined kidney and bone marrow transplant. Thawed PBMCs were FACS-sorted into unstimulated Tregs (CD4+CD25+CD127-), CD4+ non-Tregs (CD4+CD25-), CD4 cells and CD8 cells. Several combined kidney and bone marrow transplant recipients from the ITN036ST trial were included as patients, and samples were available only from these trial subjects. Healthy control blood was processed to PBMCs by Ficoll density gradient and cryopreserved, and patient PBMCs were collected before and after transplant. As encoded in the germline V gene, CDR1 is SGHTA while CDR2 is FQGNSA. The CDR3 spans 16 residues, from the cysteine through the phenylalanine. The only DNA kept is the CDR3, 48 bases in frame from the first base. V is pruned by 3 bases and J by 1 base, leaving 5 bases of the junction without a gene match.

This sample is part of a study of Tregs in tolerant kidney transplant recipients (dated by TCRdb to about 2019). As for the study more broadly: Related donors were used in the transplants with nonmyeloablative bone marrow transplantation, and mixed chimerism was transient in the human trials. The study applied TCRbeta sequencing to find donor-specific regulatory T cells before combined kidney and bone marrow transplantation and then followed those same cells after transplant. What the work shows at the level of the full study, not this receptor alone: Donor-specific Treg expansion was found to exceed global Treg expansion in tolerant patients, suggesting antigen-driven rather than nonspecific expansion. The most biologically relevant and donor-specific TCRbeta repertoire appeared to be identified by expanding Tregs with activated donor B cells. Because the study included only a small number of patients, the results must be confirmed in larger populations and under other immunosuppression protocols. Biological reproducibility was not examined directly, but technical replication error appeared to be minimal. For some patients the PCR primers changed over time, which made it impossible to compare the samples from those patients at the nucleotide level.

For TCRbeta CDR3 sequencing, genomic DNA was extracted from sorted cells using the QIAGEN DNeasy Blood and Tissue Kit. Through immunoSEQ, high-throughput TCRbeta CDR3 sequencing was done commercially, including PCR amplification with internal controls and bias correction. For the original study's pipeline: Unique productive TCRbeta sequences were defined by CDR3 nucleotide sequence when primers matched and otherwise by CDR3 amino acid sequence together with Vbeta and Jbeta genes. To correct sorting error, sequences shared between sorted populations at a frequency ratio of 2:1 or less were removed; the rest were assigned to the higher population. Sequences were defined as donor-reactive when expanded at least 5-fold in CFSE-low cells versus unstimulated cells and present at a frequency of at least 0.01% in CFSE-low cells. Repertoire divergence was quantified by Jensen-Shannon divergence calculated from the top 100 TCRbeta sequences ranked by frequency. For samples with multiple sequencing runs, sorting error was corrected in each run separately before the runs were combined. TCRdb's version of the immuneACCESS table is confined to in-frame rearrangements and falls short of the full clone set. An unresolved V gene accounts for under half of the shortfall where checked; the remainder is of unknown origin. Clone size and V and J calls were adopted from that table, with D and trimming inferred from the DNA. A total of about 66,000 clones appear in this sample, 80% to 95% of them only once. The ten largest clones add up to approximately 11% of the sample.

The receptor chain draws on TRBV7-2 and TRBJ2-2; the central 7 bases match TRBD1. The source of this sequence is a human donor who received a combined kidney and bone marrow transplant. Here the sequenced sample was CD8+ T cells from blood, taken before the transplant. The CDR3 corresponds to CASSLRTGKNTGELFF. The nucleotides are TGTGCCAGCAGCTTGCGGACAGGAAAGAACACCGGGGAGCTGTTTTTT.